Sequencing of this T cell receptor beta chain was carried out in a study of blood T cell repertoires in COVID-19. Authors' methods: Amplified reference gene primers provided the basis for estimating nucleated cell counts. Only in-frame clones appear in the TCRdb table, and some are missing; sequencing was by immunoSEQ multiplex PCR. V and J calls and clone size follow that table, whereas D and trimming were derived from the DNA. Of 150,000 to 200,000 clones detected, approximately 83% appear once; the ten largest clones hold approximately 13%. The germline V and J ends were trimmed by 0 bases and 0 bases, with 9 bases remaining between them. This CDR3 region has 15 residues. The germline CDR1 and CDR2 sequences are LNHNV and YYDKDF (reference sequence).

This chain links TRBV15 with TRBJ2-7; a weak D match, TRBD2 (5 bases). Material for sequencing was peripheral blood. This clonotype originated in a man between 65 and 85 years old who had recovered from COVID-19. CDR3 loop: CATSRDLGDSYEQYF. The CDR3 coding sequence is TGTGCCACCAGCAGAGATCTCGGGGACTCCTACGAGCAGTACTTC.